Given below is one TCR beta chain in context. The antigen is not known. Donors sampled were nominally healthy, though unrecorded immune exposures were likely. PCR used 60 Vbeta primers and 13 Jbeta primers. Authors' processing steps: In a later analysis, the count reached 75 million to 90 million unique TCR beta chains, with roughly 12 million shared. Produced via immunoSEQ multiplex PCR; TCRdb's table is partial and in-frame only. V and J calls and clone size are copied from that table; D and trimming were computed from the DNA. This table has about 120,000 clones, around three quarters appearing once. The sample originates from a study of cytomegalovirus exposure and HLA in healthy donors. Overall study: Among around 170 million T cells, an earlier analysis found roughly 110 million unique TCR beta sequences. Study-wide results and caveats: Accurate prediction of most subjects' HLA-A and HLA-B alleles from TCR beta sequences was reported.

Germline V gene lookup returns CDR1 SGHVS and CDR2 FNYEAQ. V shed 1 base and J 6 bases; nucleotides not matched to a gene: 9. CDR3 length equals 15 residues. The rearrangement links TRBV7-6 to TRBJ2-7; TRBD2 matches 7 bases. The specimen sequenced was PBMCs. This receptor was identified in a female donor in good health and CMV-seronegative. The CDR3 sequence is CASSLDEGGPGEQYF. CDR3 bases: TGTGCCAGCAGCTTAGACGAGGGAGGGCCGGGCGAGCAGTACTTC.